Listed here are 18 T cell receptor beta chains from one sample, sequenced in a study of blood T cell repertoires in COVID-19. Profiling relied on immunoSEQ multiplex PCR, and the TCRdb table lists in-frame clones only, not all of them. The sample contains tens of thousands of clones, approximately 90% of which appear only once. Material for sequencing was peripheral blood. These receptors were collected from a woman in her thirties or forties with active COVID-19.

This chain uses TRBV5-5 with TRBJ2-3, with 7 bases that match TRBD2. V lost 1 base to trimming and J lost 4 bases; unmatched junction nucleotides: 6. CDR1 and CDR2 from the germline V gene are SGHKS and YYEKEE (reference sequence). The CDR3 is 15 residues long. The CDR3 is CASSLRGERADTQYF. The CDR3 DNA reads as TGTGCCAGCAGCTTGCGGGGGGAAAGGGCAGATACGCAGTATTTT.

This clone is a singleton in its sample. The chain carries TRBV3-1 (or the pseudogene TRBV3-2) and TRBJ2-3, with 7 bases lining up with TRBD2. CDR3 size: 16 residues. J was trimmed by 5 bases and V by 1 base; bases with no gene match: 9. Germline values: CDR1 LGHDT, CDR2 YNNKEL (reference sequence). The CDR3 sequence is CASSQGNGGGRDTQYF. For the CDR3, the DNA is TGTGCCAGCAGCCAAGGAAATGGCGGGGGAAGAGATACGCAGTATTTT.

The chain has TRBV5-6 and TRBJ1-2; D is undetermined. Germline V lookup: CDR1 SGHDT, CDR2 YYEEEE. Trimming removed 1 base at V and 1 base at J, with 8 bases between. The CDR3 extends over 14 amino acids. CDR3 nucleotide sequence: TGTGCCAGCAGCTTGCCCGGGGATAACTATGGCTACACCTTC. Translated, it gives CASSLPGDNYGYTF.

The V call is TRBV2, the J call TRBJ1-6; D is undetermined. With 1 base removed from V and 11 bases from J, the gap between germline ends came to 3 bases. This CDR3 comprises 11 residues. From germline, CDR1 is SNHLY and CDR2 FYNNEI. This chain's CDR3 is CASSEGAPLHF. Written as DNA, the CDR3 is TGTGCCAGCAGTGAAGGCGCACCCCTCCACTTT. Full variable domain (outside the CDR3, taken from reference TRBV2 and TRBJ1-6): EPEVTQTPSHQVTQMGQEVILRCVPISNHLYFYWYRQILGQKVEFLVSFYNNEISEKSEIFDDQFSVERPDGSNFTLKIRSTKLEDSAMYFCASSEGAPLHFGNGTRLTVT.

The chain has TRBV6-5 and TRBJ2-3; D is uncertain. The CDR3 is 15 residues long. V was shortened by 3 bases and J by 4 bases, with 14 bases between the two germline ends. CDR1 MNHEY and CDR2 SVGAGI come from the germline V gene. The DNA for the CDR3 is TGTGCCAGCAGTTATTCGGGTCCCTCGGCAGATACGCAGTATTTT. This sequence encodes CASSYSGPSADTQYF.

The CDR3 protein is CASSHLGANTGELFF. The CDR3 nucleotides are TGTGCCAGCAGCCACCTGGGGGCTAACACCGGGGAGCTGTTTTTT. V is TRBV3-1 (or the pseudogene TRBV3-2) and J is TRBJ2-2; TRBD1 might be the D (6 bases). Germline-derived CDR1 and CDR2 are LGHDT and YNNKEL (reference sequence). Between the trimmed V and J ends, which lost 3 bases and 2 bases, there was a span of 10 bases. The CDR3 spans 15 residues.

The chain couples TRBV7-2 to TRBJ2-1, with 7 bases fitting TRBD1. There are 16 residues in the CDR3. With V trimmed by 6 bases and J by 3 bases, 11 bases remained unmatched. Germline V gene data show CDR1 as SGHTA and CDR2 as FQGNSA. The DNA of the CDR3 is TGTGCCAGCAGTTTTTCCGGGACAGTGAGCTACAATGAGCAGTTCTTC. Its translation is CASSFSGTVSYNEQFF.

The chain couples TRBV28 to TRBJ2-7; D might be TRBD2 (6 bases). The CDR3 is 12 residues long. From germline, CDR1 is MDHEN and CDR2 SYDVKM. Trimming removed 8 bases at V and 0 bases at J, with 8 bases between. CDR3 in amino acids: CASAGNSYEQYF. The CDR3, as DNA: TGTGCCAGCGCGGGGAACTCCTACGAGCAGTACTTC. Full variable domain (missing parts from reference TRBV28 and TRBJ2-7): DVKVTQSSRYLVKRTGEKVFLECVQDMDHENMFWYRQDPGLGLRLIYFSYDVKMKEKGDIPEGYSVSREKKERFSLILESASTNQTSMYLCASAGNSYEQYFGPGTRLTVT.

The chain links TRBV10-3 to TRBJ1-2, with 7 bases that match TRBD1. CDR1 is ENHRY and CDR2 is SYGVKD in the germline V gene. The CDR3 spans 16 residues. The V gene end was trimmed by 6 bases and the J gene end by 4 bases; junction bases not matched to a gene: 14. As DNA, the CDR3 is TGTGCCATCAGGCCGGGACAGACCGACTACCTCTATGGCTACACCTTC. The encoded protein is CAIRPGQTDYLYGYTF.

The CDR3 region is CASSQDPGQGNIQYF. The CDR3 DNA follows: TGTGCCAGCAGCCAAGACCCAGGACAGGGAAACATTCAGTACTTC. This chain links TRBV3-1 (or the pseudogene TRBV3-2) with TRBJ2-4; 8 bases are shared with TRBD1. Germline assignment: CDR1 LGHDT and CDR2 YNNKEL (reference sequence). CDR3 length: 15 amino acids. V shed 0 bases, J shed 6 bases, and the junction held 4 bases outside the gene matches.

This clone has only one observation. The chain joins TRBV30 to TRBJ2-7; TRBD2 might be the D (7 bases). This CDR3 has 15 amino acids. With 5 bases removed from V and 2 bases from J, the gap between germline ends came to 19 bases. Germline loops: CDR1 GTSNPN, CDR2 SVGIG (reference sequence). Here the CDR3 reads CAWGEGLGGAYEQYF. CDR3 DNA: TGTGCCTGGGGTGAAGGATTAGGGGGGGCCTACGAGCAGTACTTC.

This chain links TRBV28 with TRBJ1-4; D might be TRBD1 (5 bases). V lost 4 bases and J 3 bases, leaving 15 bases between the germline ends. Germline lookup yields CDR1 MDHEN and CDR2 SYDVKM. The CDR3 runs 16 residues. The CDR3 bases are TGTGCCAGCAGTTCCCCTGGTGGGGGGTCTAATGAAAAACTGTTTTTT. Amino acids: CASSSPGGGSNEKLFF.

The V gene is TRBV6-4, the J gene TRBJ2-5, with 9 nucleotides matching TRBD2. Germline CDR1 is MRHNA and CDR2 is SNTAGT. There are 18 residues in the CDR3. With V trimmed by 3 bases and J by 1 base, 12 bases remained unmatched. This CDR3 is CASSDSFGAGGLQETQYF. The DNA of the CDR3 is TGTGCCAGCAGTGATTCTTTCGGAGCGGGGGGACTCCAAGAGACCCAGTACTTC.

This rearrangement joins TRBV6-1 to TRBJ1-5; tentatively, D is TRBD1 (5 bases). Germline V gene sequence: CDR1 MNHNS, CDR2 SASEGT. V lost 4 bases to trimming and J lost 9 bases, with 19 bases between them. CDR3 size: 15 residues. Written as DNA, the CDR3 is TGTGCCAGCAGTGCCCCGGGGGACGCGCATCCGCCCCAGCATTTT. As protein: CASSAPGDAHPPQHF.

This chain uses TRBV5-1 with TRBJ1-1; tentative D call: TRBD1 (5 bases). Germline V CDR1 and CDR2: SGHRS, YFSETQ. The V gene lost 0 bases and the J gene lost 6 bases, with 12 bases spanning the gap. The CDR3 is 14 amino acids. Here the CDR3 DNA reads TGCGCCAGCAGCTTGGCGGAATGGGGCTCTGAAGCTTTCTTT. Translation: CASSLAEWGSEAFF.

The V and J genes are TRBV5-1 and TRBJ1-2; 8 positions match TRBD1. Germline-derived CDR1 and CDR2 are SGHRS and YFSETQ. The CDR3 covers 17 residues. The V gene end was trimmed by 4 bases and the J gene end by 6 bases; junction bases not matched to a gene: 17. The CDR3 region is CASSPRLVTGGLHGYTF. The CDR3 DNA is TGCGCCAGCAGCCCCCGATTGGTCACAGGGGGGTTACATGGCTACACCTTC.

The chain uses TRBV7-3 and TRBJ2-5, with D possibly being TRBD2 (6 bases). The CDR3 extends over 15 amino acids. The germline gives CDR1 SGHTA, CDR2 FQGTGA. V was trimmed by 5 bases and J by 2 bases, leaving 15 bases between them. The CDR3: CASSLSGTAQETQYF. The CDR3 DNA reads TGTGCCAGCAGCCTATCCGGGACTGCTCAAGAGACCCAGTACTTC. Based on the CDR3 plus reference TRBV7-3 and TRBJ2-5, the full variable domain is GAGVSQTPSNKVTEKGKYVELRCDPISGHTALYWYRQSLGQGPEFLIYFQGTGAADDSGLPNDRFFAVRPEGSVSTLKIQRTERGDSAVYLCASSLSGTAQETQYFGPGTRLLVL.

This clone was seen only once. The rearrangement joins TRBV12-5 to TRBJ1-1; TRBD1 is a possible D gene (6 bases). V lost 7 bases, J lost 4 bases, and 22 bases lay in between. Germline lookup yields CDR1 LGHNT and CDR2 FRNRAP. The CDR3 sequence is 16 residues long. The CDR3 coding sequence is TGTGCTAGTGCACGAGGGGACATTGACCTTAGCACTGAAGCTTTCTTT. Its translation: CASARGDIDLSTEAFF.